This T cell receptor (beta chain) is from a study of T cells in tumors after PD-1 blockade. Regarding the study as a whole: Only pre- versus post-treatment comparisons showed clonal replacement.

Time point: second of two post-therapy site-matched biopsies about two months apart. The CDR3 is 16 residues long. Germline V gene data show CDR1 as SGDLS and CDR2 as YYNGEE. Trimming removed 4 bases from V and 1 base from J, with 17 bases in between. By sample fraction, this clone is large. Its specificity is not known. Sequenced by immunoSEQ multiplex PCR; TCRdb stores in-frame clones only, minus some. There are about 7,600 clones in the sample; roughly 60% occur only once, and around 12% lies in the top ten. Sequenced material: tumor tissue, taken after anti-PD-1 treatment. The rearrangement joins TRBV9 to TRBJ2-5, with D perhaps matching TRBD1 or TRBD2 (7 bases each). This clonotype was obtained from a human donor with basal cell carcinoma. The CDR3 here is CASSPQGGGSQETQYF. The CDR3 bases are TGTGCCAGCAGCCCTCAGGGGGGGGGATCCCAAGAGACCCAGTACTTC.